This T cell receptor beta chain was captured by sequencing in a study of human T cells and chemical hapten exposure. Across the study: 2% DPC applied to a roughly 2 cm by roughly 2 cm arm area sensitized donors.

The time point is: patch test 3, about 24 weeks after DPC sensitization. Treatment here: therapeutic diphenylcyclopropenone sensitization with weekly scalp DPC. Suited to DPC and affected by alopecia, the donors ranged from 18 to 70 years old. Library construction involved attaching unique molecular identifiers to individual cDNA molecules, which allowed quantitative, reproducible TCR counting. TCRdb recomputed calls from the RACE reads with MiXCR, one row per CDR3 protein. The table records over 70,000 distinct CDR3 sequences, about a tenth of them present only once. The CDR3 totals 13 residues. Germline V CDR1 and CDR2: SGHRS, YFSETQ. With 1 base removed from V and 4 bases from J, the gap between germline ends came to 6 bases.

The TCR originated in a woman aged 25 to 45 with alopecia areata. Some clones in this sample may be carry-over from other donors' samples. V and J are TRBV5-1 and TRBJ1-5; D ambiguous. The sequencing used whole blood, collected in connection with sensitization to the hapten diphenylcyclopropenone (DPC). CDR3 residues: CASSLRENQPQHF. In DNA, the CDR3 is TGCGCCAGCAGCTTGAGGGAAAATCAGCCCCAGCATTTT.